This T cell receptor (beta chain) was profiled in a study of T cell responses to AZD1222 COVID-19 vaccine. This table comes from immunoSEQ multiplex PCR, and its TCRdb copy is limited to in-frame clones, with some not included. The table lists some 150,000 clones, 90% of them singletons. CDR3 size: 15 residues. Per the germline V gene, CDR1 is LGHDT and CDR2 is YNNKEL (reference sequence). V lost 0 bases and J 7 bases, leaving 13 bases between the germline ends. Overall study findings and caveats: Females made up more of the donors, who were largely white British, and clonal diversity may have come out too low. Repertoires were sampled only after the peak T cell response.

This clone appeared a single time. Its antigen is undetermined. The clonotype originates from an adult in good health. The sequencing here drew on peripheral blood, taken on day 0 of AZD1222 vaccination. The chain is built from TRBV3-1 (or the pseudogene TRBV3-2) and TRBJ2-1; D remains unclear. The CDR3 region is CASSQDGSSWNEQFF. The CDR3 coding sequence is TGTGCCAGCAGCCAAGATGGGTCAAGTTGGAATGAGCAGTTCTTC.